The 30 T cell receptor beta chains below come from one sample, sequenced in a study of cytomegalovirus exposure and HLA in healthy donors. PCR was performed using 60 Vbeta and 13 Jbeta primers. Method: immunoSEQ multiplex PCR; TCRdb's copy keeps in-frame clones and lacks some. The sample lists under 200,000 clones, approximately 80% occurring once. Sequenced input: PBMCs. The receptors shown here come from a woman aged 40 to 49 in good health and CMV-seropositive.

This rearrangement joins TRBV11-3 to TRBJ2-5; 9 bases agree with TRBD1. The CDR3 runs 16 residues. V dropped 0 bases and J dropped 2; count of bases not matched to a gene: 4. CDR1 and CDR2 (germline): SGHNT, YENEEA. CDR3 nucleotide sequence: TGTGCCAGCAGCTTAGATGGGACAGGGAAACAAGAGACCCAGTACTTC. Protein: CASSLDGTGKQETQYF.

The rearrangement uses TRBV11-3 and TRBJ1-2; D perhaps matches TRBD1 (5 bases). V lost 5 bases to trimming and J lost 6 bases, with 22 bases between them. Looked up from germline, CDR1 is SGHNT and CDR2 is YENEEA. The CDR3 is 16 residues long. The CDR3 sequence: CASSPEGLNRDNGYTF. The CDR3 DNA is TGTGCCAGCAGCCCCGAGGGACTAAATCGGGATAATGGCTACACCTTC.

The chain couples TRBV2 to TRBJ1-1, with D tentatively TRBD1 (6 bases). This CDR3 is 13 amino acids long. Germline V CDR1 and CDR2: SNHLY, FYNNEI. Trimming shortened V by 6 bases and J by 4 bases, and 12 bases separated the two germline ends. CDR3 DNA: TGTGCCAGCAGGACAACAGGGAGCACTGAAGCTTTCTTT. Translated, it gives CASRTTGSTEAFF.

This clone was seen a few times. CDR3 residues: CASRRGQGEETQYF. DNA of the CDR3: TGCGCCAGCAGACGAGGGCAGGGGGAGGAGACCCAGTACTTC. This rearrangement joins TRBV5-1 to TRBJ2-5; 7 positions match TRBD1. After removal of 5 bases from V and 5 bases from J, the junction contained 9 bases not matched to a gene. Germline V gene lookup returns CDR1 SGHRS and CDR2 YFSETQ. This CDR3 is 14 amino acids long. The full variable domain, in which reference TRBV5-1 and TRBJ2-5 provide the parts outside the CDR3, is KAGVTQTPRYLIKTRGQQVTLSCSPISGHRSVSWYQQTPGQGLQFLFEYFSETQRNKGNFPGRFSGRQFSNSRSEMNVSTLELGDSALYLCASRRGQGEETQYFGPGTRLLVL.

The chain couples TRBV6-1 to TRBJ2-2; D gene uncertain. The germline CDR1 and CDR2 sequences are MNHNS and SASEGT. V dropped 3 bases and J dropped 3 bases, with 11 bases sitting between them. This CDR3 comprises 15 residues. CDR3 region: CASSDLLDHTGELFF. For the CDR3, the DNA is TGTGCCAGCAGTGACCTACTCGATCACACCGGGGAGCTGTTTTTT.

This chain links TRBV7-2 with TRBJ1-5; 11 positions match TRBD1. Trimming at V came to 4 bases and at J to 4 bases, leaving 3 bases not matched to a gene. The germline gives CDR1 SGHTA, CDR2 FQGNSA. The length of the CDR3 is 15 residues. This chain's CDR3 is CASSSGTGGNQPQHF. The CDR3 nucleotides are TGTGCCAGCAGCTCCGGGACAGGGGGGAATCAGCCCCAGCATTTT. Combining the CDR3 with reference TRBV7-2 and TRBJ1-5 gives the whole variable domain GAGVSQSPSNKVTEKGKDVELRCDPISGHTALYWYRQSLGQGLEFLIYFQGNSAPDKSGLPSDRFSAERTGGSVSTLTIQRTQQEDSAVYLCASSSGTGGNQPQHFGDGTRLSIL.

This sequence joins TRBV7-6 and TRBJ2-7; a weak D match, TRBD1 (6 bases). Deletions cut 1 base from V and 4 bases from J, with 17 bases between. Looked up from germline, CDR1 is SGHVS and CDR2 is FNYEAQ. There are 16 residues in the CDR3. CDR3 DNA: TGTGCCAGCAGCTTAGTTTCCGCAGGGGAAAGGTACGAGCAGTACTTC. Translation: CASSLVSAGERYEQYF.

This clone has only one observation. The chain carries TRBV5-4 and TRBJ2-5, with TRBD1 matching 9 bases. The length of the CDR3 is 14 residues. The trim removed 4 bases at V and 5 bases at J, leaving 6 bases unmatched. Per the germline V gene, CDR1 is SGHNT and CDR2 is YYREEE (reference sequence). CDR3 nucleotide sequence: TGTGCCAGCAGCCAACAGGGGGCAGAGGAGACCCAGTACTTC. Its translation: CASSQQGAEETQYF. The full variable domain, in which reference TRBV5-4 and TRBJ2-5 provide the parts outside the CDR3, is ETGVTQSPTHLIKTRGQQVTLRCSSQSGHNTVSWYQQALGQGPQFIFQYYREEENGRGNFPPRFSGLQFPNYSSELNVNALELDDSALYLCASSQQGAEETQYFGPGTRLLVL.

The chain couples TRBV18 to TRBJ2-7; 7 bases are shared with TRBD1. This CDR3 contains 13 residues. The germline CDR1 and CDR2 sequences are KGHSH and LQKENI. V gave up 6 bases and J gave up 7 bases; unmatched junction bases: 9. CDR3 nucleotides: TGTGCCAGCTCTCTCGACAGGGTGGCGGAGCAGTACTTC. It codes for CASSLDRVAEQYF.

The chain combines TRBV18 with TRBJ2-1; 8 nucleotides match TRBD1. This CDR3 has 15 residues. The V gene's germline CDR1 is KGHSH and CDR2 LQKENI. The ends lost 3 bases at V and 7 bases at J; junction bases unmatched: 8. The CDR3 nucleotides read TGTGCCAGCTCACCGGGACAGGCATTGAGGAATGAGCAGTTCTTC. Translating it yields CASSPGQALRNEQFF. Supplemented by reference TRBV18 and TRBJ2-1, the full variable domain reads NAGVMQNPRHLVRRRGQEARLRCSPMKGHSHVYWYRQLPEEGLKFMVYLQKENIIDESGMPKERFSAEFPKEGPSILRIQQVVRGDSAAYFCASSPGQALRNEQFFGPGTRLTVL.

V usage is TRBV9 and J usage is TRBJ2-1; D is possibly TRBD2 (7 bases). V was cut by 0 bases and J by 6 bases, with 10 bases left in between. Germline CDR1 is SGDLS and CDR2 is YYNGEE. This CDR3 region has 14 residues. CDR3 nucleotides: TGTGCCAGCAGCGTAGCGGGGGGCCTCAATGAGCAGTTCTTC. This codes for CASSVAGGLNEQFF. The variable domain in full, with the rest retrieved from reference TRBV9 and TRBJ2-1, is DSGVTQTPKHLITATGQRVTLRCSPRSGDLSVYWYQQSLDQGLQFLIQYYNGEERAKGNILERFSAQQFPDLHSELNLSSLELGDSALYFCASSVAGGLNEQFFGPGTRLTVL.

The rearrangement uses TRBV7-9 and TRBJ1-2; D unclear. V lost 1 base, J lost 1 base, and 7 bases lay in between. The CDR3 totals 14 residues. Germline V gene lookup returns CDR1 SEHNR and CDR2 FQNEAQ (reference sequence). CDR3 bases: TGTGCCAGCAGCTTAGAACACTATAACTATGGCTACACCTTC. It encodes CASSLEHYNYGYTF.

The chain couples TRBV5-1 to TRBJ2-3, with 11 bases identical to TRBD2. The CDR3 runs to 15 residues. The V gene's germline CDR1 is SGHRS and CDR2 YFSETQ. V trimming: 9 bases; J trimming: 6 bases; junction bases outside the gene matches: 12. The CDR3 here is CATSTSGVASDTQYF. The CDR3 bases are TGCGCCACTTCGACTAGCGGGGTTGCTTCGGATACGCAGTATTTT.

The V call is TRBV6-5, the J call TRBJ2-5, with a weak D call TRBD2 (6 bases). This CDR3 has 14 residues. V dropped 7 bases and J dropped 3 bases, with 15 bases sitting between them. CDR1 and CDR2 (germline): MNHEY, SVGAGI. The CDR3 coding sequence is TGTGCCAGCACCACTGGGACTTCCAAAGAGACCCAGTACTTC. Its protein is CASTTGTSKETQYF.

The rearrangement uses TRBV9 and TRBJ2-7, with 10 bases lining up with TRBD1. Per the germline V gene, CDR1 is SGDLS and CDR2 is YYNGEE. Germline trimming cut 4 bases from V and 2 bases from J; bases unmatched to any gene: 6. The CDR3 is made up of 15 amino acids. CDR3 DNA sequence: TGTGCCAGCAGCTTATCCGGGACAGGGGCCTACGAGCAGTACTTC. Encoded protein: CASSLSGTGAYEQYF.

Of note for this clone: At the DNA level, this CDR3 is encoded by other sequences in the same sample as well. The chain recombines TRBV30 with TRBJ1-1; D gene uncertain. The length of the CDR3 is 13 residues. The V end lost 1 base, the J end lost 1 base, and 7 bases lay between the germline ends. Germline V gene data show CDR1 as GTSNPN and CDR2 as SVGIG (reference sequence). The CDR3 loop reads CAWSGQANTEAFF. The CDR3 DNA is TGTGCCTGGAGTGGGCAGGCGAACACTGAAGCTTTCTTT. Full variable domain (outside the CDR3, taken from reference TRBV30 and TRBJ1-1): SQTIHQWPATLVQPVGSPLSLECTVEGTSNPNLYWYRQAAGRGLQLLFYSVGIGQISSEVPQNLSASRPQDRQFILSSKKLLLSDSGFYLCAWSGQANTEAFFGQGTRLTVV.

Worth noting for this clone: A read error likely explains this, since a far larger clone differs by one base. The sample holds other DNA sequences that translate to the same CDR3. The chain combines TRBV4-2 with TRBJ2-1, with D perhaps matching TRBD2 (6 bases). Germline V gene lookup returns CDR1 LGHNA and CDR2 YNFKEQ. The CDR3 loop spans 16 amino acids. Written as DNA, the CDR3 is TGTGCCAGCAGCCAAGATTGGGACTCTTCCTATAATGAGCAGTTCTTC. It specifies CASSQDWDSSYNEQFF.

The chain joins TRBV14 to TRBJ2-5; D is uncertain. The CDR3 contains 12 residues. The ends were cut back, 1 base at V and 3 bases at J, with 3 bases in the middle. Germline assignment: CDR1 SGHDN and CDR2 FVKESK. Here the CDR3 DNA reads TGTGCCAGCAGCCAAGTAAAAGAGACCCAGTACTTC. This translates into CASSQVKETQYF.

V and J are TRBV9 and TRBJ2-7, with D possibly matching TRBD2 (5 bases). CDR1 SGDLS and CDR2 YYNGEE come from the germline V gene. The V gene lost 4 bases and the J gene lost 3 bases, with 14 bases spanning the gap. CDR3 length equals 14 residues. The CDR3 spells CASSLGVEGYEQYF. CDR3 DNA: TGTGCCAGCAGCCTGGGCGTAGAGGGCTACGAGCAGTACTTC.

Regarding this clone: One end of the junction does not line up with germline, which may come from a read error. In DNA form, the CDR3 reads TGTGCCAGCACCTTGAGGCTAGCGGGAGGTAATGAGCAGTTCTTC. As protein: CASTLRLAGGNEQFF. The chain recombines TRBV5-8 with TRBJ2-1; 11 bases map to TRBD2. Per the germline V gene, CDR1 is SGHTS and CDR2 is YDEGEE. This CDR3 is 15 amino acids long.

This chain uses TRBV21-1 with TRBJ1-1; TRBD1 is the table's D call and was not checked against the DNA. TRBV21-1 is a known pseudogene. CDR3 length equals 15 residues. The CDR3 loop is CASSNLYRANTEAFF. CDR3 DNA sequence: TGTGCCAGCAGCAACTTATACAGAGCAAACACTGAAGCTTTCTTT.

This sequence joins TRBV19 and TRBJ1-2; D call uncertain. Trimming stripped 0 bases from V and 7 bases from J, with 15 bases between. The CDR3 is 15 amino acids. Germline values: CDR1 LNHDA, CDR2 SQIVND (reference sequence). CDR3 amino acids: CASSIDPQRRGGYTF. DNA for the CDR3: TGTGCCAGTAGTATAGACCCTCAGCGCCGTGGTGGCTACACCTTC.

This chain joins TRBV7-2 and TRBJ2-3; the match to TRBD2 covers 8 bases. The ends lost 4 bases at V and 2 bases at J; junction bases unmatched: 8. The CDR3 has 16 residues. CDR1 SGHTA and CDR2 FQGNSA come from the germline V gene. CDR3 sequence (DNA): TGTGCCAGCAGCTGGAGAGCGGGGGTTATCACAGATACGCAGTATTTT. Translation gives CASSWRAGVITDTQYF. The whole variable domain, remainder taken from reference TRBV7-2 and TRBJ2-3, is GAGVSQSPSNKVTEKGKDVELRCDPISGHTALYWYRQSLGQGLEFLIYFQGNSAPDKSGLPSDRFSAERTGGSVSTLTIQRTQQEDSAVYLCASSWRAGVITDTQYFGPGTRLTVL.

CDR3 sequence: CASSALPSGEQFF. CDR3 in DNA: TGTGCCAGCAGTGCTTTGCCTAGCGGTGAGCAGTTCTTC. This chain joins TRBV6-4 and TRBJ2-1; TRBD2 aligns across 7 bases. The V gene end was trimmed by 4 bases and the J gene end by 9 bases; junction bases not matched to a gene: 6. The CDR3 extends over 13 amino acids. Germline assignment: CDR1 MRHNA and CDR2 SNTAGT.

This clone has a handful of counts. The rearrangement uses TRBV6-6 and TRBJ1-2; 8 nucleotides align to TRBD1. V lost 8 bases, J lost 4 bases, and 6 bases stayed unmatched. Germline V CDR1 and CDR2: MNHNY, SVGAGI (reference sequence). The CDR3 extends over 13 amino acids. The CDR3 loop reads CASRRQGSYGYTF. The CDR3 DNA sequence: TGTGCCAGCCGCAGACAGGGGAGCTATGGCTACACCTTC.

This clone showed up just once. The CDR3 sequence: CSAGLWSGNTEAFF. CDR3 bases: TGCAGCGCTGGACTGTGGTCAGGGAACACTGAAGCTTTCTTT. The chain is built from TRBV29-1 and TRBJ1-1; unclear D gene. The CDR3 has 14 amino acids. The V end lost 7 bases, the J end lost 1 base, and 16 bases lay between the germline ends. The V gene's germline CDR1 is SQVTM and CDR2 ANQGSEA.

The rearrangement joins TRBV5-4 to TRBJ2-7; 12 bases match TRBD2. Trimming cost V 4 bases and J 2 bases; bases outside gene matches: 4. There are 15 residues in the CDR3. The germline V gene has CDR1 SGHNT and CDR2 YYREEE (reference sequence). This chain's CDR3 is CASSEGLAGTYEQYF. CDR3 DNA: TGTGCCAGCAGCGAAGGACTAGCGGGGACCTACGAGCAGTACTTC.

The J gene is TRBJ1-2, the V gene TRBV6-5; 9 bases line up with TRBD1. Germline values: CDR1 MNHEY, CDR2 SVGAGI. The V gene end was trimmed by 4 bases and the J gene end by 8 bases; junction bases not matched to a gene: 11. The CDR3 runs to 15 residues. The CDR3 DNA reads TGTGCCAGCAGTTCCCCGGGACAGGGTAGGCGGGGCTACACCTTC. It codes for CASSSPGQGRRGYTF.

The genes are TRBV7-9 and TRBJ2-1; 16 bases align to TRBD2. The CDR3 loop spans 16 amino acids. Germline values: CDR1 SEHNR, CDR2 FQNEAQ (reference sequence). J gave up 8 bases and V 3 bases, and 4 bases lay outside the gene matches. CDR3 in DNA: TGTGCCAGCAGCTTGGGACTAGCGGGAGGGTTGGATGAGCAGTTCTTC. It encodes CASSLGLAGGLDEQFF.

This chain links TRBV27 with TRBJ2-7; 11 positions agree with TRBD2. CDR1 and CDR2 (germline): MNHEY, SMNVEV (reference sequence). V shed 8 bases, J shed 0 bases, and the junction held 12 bases outside the gene matches. This CDR3 region has 17 residues. The DNA for the CDR3 is TGTGCCAGCGGGGGGAGTGGGACTAGCGGATTCTCCTACGAGCAGTACTTC. This codes for CASGGSGTSGFSYEQYF.